What follows are 6 T cell receptor beta chains derived from one specimen sequenced in a study of metastatic and nonmetastatic thyroid tumors. From the PCR reads, TCRdb re-called clones with MiXCR. The sample holds some 19,000 clones; about 14% are singletons and the top ten take about 39%. All patients were treatment-naive before thyroid surgery. Material: blood. These TCRs come from a female donor with papillary thyroid cancer or a benign thyroid nodule (not recorded which). Some clones in this sample may be carry-over from other donors' samples.

This clone has at least ten counts. The chain carries TRBV10-3 and TRBJ1-5; TRBD1 is a possible D gene (5 bases). V lost 10 bases, J lost 5 bases, and 15 bases lay in between. This CDR3 region has 13 residues. From germline, CDR1 is ENHRY and CDR2 SYGVKD. CDR3 DNA: TGTGCCACCATGGGGGGGGGAGATCAGCCCCAGCATTTT. Amino acids: CATMGGGDQPQHF.

J is TRBJ2-7 and V is TRBV4-1, with D maybe TRBD1 (6 bases). CDR3 length: 14 amino acids. CDR1 and CDR2 (germline): MGHRA, YSYEKL. The V end lost 1 base, the J end lost 5 bases, and 12 bases lay between the germline ends. The CDR3 nucleotides are TGCGCCAGCAGCCAAGCCAGGGGAATGCACGAGCAGTACTTC. Amino acids: CASSQARGMHEQYF.

This clone has at least ten counts. The chain is built from TRBV18 and TRBJ2-7, with TRBD2 matching 7 bases. The trim removed 6 bases at V and 4 bases at J, leaving 12 bases unmatched. Germline V gives CDR1 KGHSH, CDR2 LQKENI. The CDR3 length is 15 residues. The CDR3 is CASSPTAGTTYEQYF. The CDR3 DNA sequence: TGTGCCAGCTCTCCGACAGCCGGGACTACATACGAGCAGTACTTC.

This clone came up many times. The chain recombines TRBV30 with TRBJ2-1; 7 bases match TRBD2. With V trimmed by 8 bases and J by 6 bases, 13 bases remained unmatched. This CDR3 has 14 amino acids. CDR1 is GTSNPN, CDR2 SVGIG, per germline (reference sequence). This chain's CDR3 is CAGNPRREINEQFF. For the CDR3, the DNA is TGTGCCGGAAACCCGCGGCGGGAGATCAATGAGCAGTTCTTC.

This clone was counted ten times or more. The chain joins TRBV28 to TRBJ1-1; D is ambiguous. V was shortened by 3 bases and J by 9 bases, with 11 bases between the two germline ends. CDR1 and CDR2 from the germline V gene are MDHEN and SYDVKM. The length of the CDR3 is 12 residues. The CDR3 region has the DNA TGTGCCAGCAGTTTCGGGCAGGTAAAAGCTTTCTTT. Protein: CASSFGQVKAFF.

This clone turned up a few times. The chain uses TRBV6-1 and TRBJ2-7, with D possibly being TRBD1 (5 bases). Germline-derived CDR1 and CDR2 are MNHNS and SASEGT. The V end was cut by 4 bases, the J end by 2 bases, with 12 bases between. This CDR3 comprises 14 residues. Written as DNA, the CDR3 is TGTGCCAGCAGTGGCACCAGGGTCCCCTACGAGCAGTACTTC. Translated, it gives CASSGTRVPYEQYF.